The rows below give T cell receptor beta chains drawn from one sample of a study of breast tumors, draining lymph nodes, adjacent tissues. TCRdb re-called the multiplex PCR reads with MiXCR, one entry per CDR3 protein. Of 20,000 to 25,000 distinct CDR3 sequences in the sample, roughly 60% were seen once. Input material: breast tumor tissue. Source of these receptors: a female donor with breast cancer. Some clones in this sample may be carry-over from other donors' samples. The CDR3 runs from the conserved cysteine through the conserved F or W. The D gene is left open where the match is weak. The size of a clone is reported for some rows only, either as once, few or many, or as a class for expanded clones.

V gene: TRBV4-2; J gene: TRBJ2-5; clone size: .; D gene: TRBD1; CDR3 DNA: TGTGCCAGCAGCTTGGTCCGGCAGGGGGCCTCGAGCCAAGAGACCCAGTACTTC; CDR3 protein: CASSLVRQGASSQETQYF
V gene: TRBV6-5; J gene: TRBJ1-6; clone size: once; D gene: .; CDR3 DNA: TGTGCCAGAAGACTAGCGGGACTCCCGGTGGATTCACCCCTCCACTTT; CDR3 protein: CARRLAGLPVDSPLHF
V gene: TRBV18; J gene: TRBJ2-1; clone size: many; D gene: .; CDR3 DNA: TGTGCCAGCTCACCACCGAACCCGGGATACAATGAGCAGTTCTTC; CDR3 protein: CASSPPNPGYNEQFF
V gene: TRBV25-1; J gene: TRBJ2-1; clone size: .; D gene: .; CDR3 DNA: TGTGCCAGCAGTGAGTATAGGGCAGGGGAGTATAGGGAGCAGTTCTTC; CDR3 protein: CASSEYRAGEYREQFF
V gene: TRBV12-3/TRBV12-4; J gene: TRBJ1-1; clone size: many; D gene: .; CDR3 DNA: TGTGCCAGCAGTTTGATCCCCCCGAGGGACACTGAAGCTTTCTTT; CDR3 protein: CASSLIPPRDTEAFF
V gene: TRBV7-3; J gene: TRBJ2-7; clone size: .; D gene: .; CDR3 DNA: TGTGCCAGCACCTCAGGGGAGCCCCACGACTCCTACGAGCAGTACTTC; CDR3 protein: CASTSGEPHDSYEQYF
V gene: TRBV7-2; J gene: TRBJ2-5; clone size: .; D gene: TRBD2; CDR3 DNA: TGTGCCAGCAGCTTACATAGCGGGGGGAACCAAGAGACCCAGTACTTC; CDR3 protein: CASSLHSGGNQETQYF
V gene: TRBV11-2; J gene: TRBJ1-5; clone size: many; D gene: .; CDR3 DNA: TGTGCCAGCAGCTTAGTTACAGGGAGCAATCAGCCCCAGCATTTT; CDR3 protein: CASSLVTGSNQPQHF
V gene: TRBV15; J gene: TRBJ2-5; clone size: .; D gene: .; CDR3 DNA: TGTGCCACCAGCTCTAGGGAGGCCGGAATAATGGCCCAGTACTTC; CDR3 protein: CATSSREAGIMAQYF
V gene: TRBV9; J gene: TRBJ2-7; clone size: .; D gene: .; CDR3 DNA: TGTGCCAGCAGCGTGGATGGTAGCGACGAGCAGTACTTC; CDR3 protein: CASSVDGSDEQYF
V gene: TRBV6-4; J gene: TRBJ2-1; clone size: many; D gene: .; CDR3 DNA: TGTGCCAGCAGTGACTCGATTTCAGGAAATGAGCAGTTCTTC; CDR3 protein: CASSDSISGNEQFF
V gene: TRBV30; J gene: TRBJ2-7; clone size: .; D gene: TRBD1; CDR3 DNA: TGTGCCTGGAGTGAAACAGGGGCGGAGCAGTACTTC; CDR3 protein: CAWSETGAEQYF
V gene: TRBV10-2; J gene: TRBJ2-3; clone size: .; D gene: .; CDR3 DNA: TGCGCCAGCAGGGATGGTGGAGGCACAGATACGCAGTATTTT; CDR3 protein: CASRDGGGTDTQYF
V gene: TRBV7-2; J gene: TRBJ2-7; clone size: .; D gene: .; CDR3 DNA: TGCGCCAGCAGCCTTTCCGCCGGGGGCGCTTTTTTTGAGCAGTACTTC; CDR3 protein: CASSLSAGGAFFEQYF
V gene: TRBV10-3; J gene: TRBJ1-4; clone size: .; D gene: .; CDR3 DNA: TGTGCCATCAGGGGAGGGGGGGATGAAAAACTGTTTTTT; CDR3 protein: CAIRGGGDEKLFF
V gene: TRBV5-1; J gene: TRBJ2-7; clone size: .; D gene: .; CDR3 DNA: TGCGCCAGCAGCTTGCGTCGGCGAGAAACGGGAGAGCAGTACTTC; CDR3 protein: CASSLRRRETGEQYF
V gene: TRBV25-1; J gene: TRBJ1-6; clone size: .; D gene: .; CDR3 DNA: TGTGCCAGCAGCGGGAGGATTAGGGGCAATTCAGCCCTCCACTTT; CDR3 protein: CASSGRIRGNSALHF
V gene: TRBV4-1; J gene: TRBJ1-6; clone size: .; D gene: .; CDR3 DNA: TGCGCCAGCAGCGCCTCCCTTGGGAGGGCCTATAATTCACCCCTCCACTTT; CDR3 protein: CASSASLGRAYNSPLHF
V gene: TRBV7-9; J gene: TRBJ2-7; clone size: .; D gene: TRBD2; CDR3 DNA: TGTGCCAGCAGCCGCGGGACTAGCGGGGGGAGTTTCAGGTCCTACGAGCAGTACTTC; CDR3 protein: CASSRGTSGGSFRSYEQYF
V gene: TRBV25-1; J gene: TRBJ2-2; clone size: .; D gene: .; CDR3 DNA: TGCGCCAGCAGTAGCCCTTTCACCGGGGAGCTGTTTTTT; CDR3 protein: CASSSPFTGELFF
V gene: TRBV6-6; J gene: TRBJ2-1; clone size: many; D gene: TRBD1; CDR3 DNA: TGTGCCAGCAGTTATCGACAGGGGATAAGTGAGCAGTTCTTC; CDR3 protein: CASSYRQGISEQFF
V gene: TRBV29-1; J gene: TRBJ2-3; clone size: .; D gene: TRBD2; CDR3 DNA: TGCAGCGTCGGGGGAGGGAAGGGGACAGATACGCAGTATTTT; CDR3 protein: CSVGGGKGTDTQYF
V gene: TRBV5-1; J gene: TRBJ2-5; clone size: many; D gene: .; CDR3 DNA: TGCGCCAGCAGCTTGGCGGTTGAGGGGGGGGGTCGCCAAGAGACCCAGTACTTC; CDR3 protein: CASSLAVEGGGRQETQYF
V gene: TRBV9; J gene: TRBJ2-7; clone size: .; D gene: .; CDR3 DNA: TGTGCCAGCAGCGTAACCGGACAGGGAGGGTCCTACGAGCAGTACTTC; CDR3 protein: CASSVTGQGGSYEQYF
V gene: TRBV12-5; J gene: TRBJ2-3; clone size: medium-sized; D gene: TRBD2; CDR3 DNA: TGTGCTAGTGGTAAAGCGGGAGTGGTAGATACGCAGTATTTT; CDR3 protein: CASGKAGVVDTQYF
V gene: TRBV2; J gene: TRBJ2-1; clone size: .; D gene: .; CDR3 DNA: TGTGCCAGCAGTGGATCGCGAGACAATGAGCAGTTCTTC; CDR3 protein: CASSGSRDNEQFF
V gene: TRBV6-1; J gene: TRBJ1-5; clone size: many; D gene: .; CDR3 DNA: TGTGCCAGCAGTGAACGTGGAGGCGATCAGCCCCAGCATTTT; CDR3 protein: CASSERGGDQPQHF
V gene: TRBV5-6; J gene: TRBJ1-2; clone size: medium-sized; D gene: .; CDR3 DNA: TGTGCCAGCAGCTTGGACGGGAACTATGGCTACACCTTC; CDR3 protein: CASSLDGNYGYTF
V gene: TRBV6-6; J gene: TRBJ2-7; clone size: medium-sized; D gene: .; CDR3 DNA: TGTGCCAGCAGTCCCCGACAGAATACGGGGGACGAGCAGTACTTC; CDR3 protein: CASSPRQNTGDEQYF
V gene: TRBV5-1; J gene: TRBJ2-7; clone size: .; D gene: TRBD2; CDR3 DNA: TGCGCCAGCAGCTTGGCCCGTAGCGGGAGGGGGTCCTACGAGCAGTACTTC; CDR3 protein: CASSLARSGRGSYEQYF
V gene: TRBV20-1; J gene: TRBJ1-4; clone size: .; D gene: TRBD1; CDR3 DNA: TGCAGTGCACGCGGGACAGGGCGAGAAAAACTGTTTTTT; CDR3 protein: CSARGTGREKLFF
V gene: TRBV19; J gene: TRBJ2-1; clone size: many; D gene: TRBD2; CDR3 DNA: TGTGCCAGTAGTCCGGGACTAGCGGGAGCCTACAATGAGCAGTTCTTC; CDR3 protein: CASSPGLAGAYNEQFF
V gene: TRBV14; J gene: TRBJ2-7; clone size: .; D gene: .; CDR3 DNA: TGTGCCAGCAGCCAAGCCCTCGCAACCGAGCAGTACTTC; CDR3 protein: CASSQALATEQYF
V gene: TRBV6-1; J gene: TRBJ1-2; clone size: many; D gene: TRBD1; CDR3 DNA: TGTGCCAGCAGTACCGGGACAGGGAACAACTATGGCTACACCTTC; CDR3 protein: CASSTGTGNNYGYTF
V gene: TRBV29-1; J gene: TRBJ1-2; clone size: few; D gene: .; CDR3 DNA: TGCAGCGTCCCCATGGCCCCCGGGACGGGGGGCTATGGCTACGCCTTC; CDR3 protein: CSVPMAPGTGGYGYAF
V gene: TRBV11-2; J gene: TRBJ2-3; clone size: few; D gene: TRBD2; CDR3 DNA: TGTGCCAGCAGCTTAGGGACTAGCGGGGGCGGGCAGGATACGCAGTATTTT; CDR3 protein: CASSLGTSGGGQDTQYF
V gene: TRBV5-1; J gene: TRBJ1-4; clone size: many; D gene: .; CDR3 DNA: TGCGCCAGCAGCCGGGGGGCAGTTAATGAAAAACTGTTTTTT; CDR3 protein: CASSRGAVNEKLFF
V gene: TRBV9; J gene: TRBJ1-2; clone size: .; D gene: .; CDR3 DNA: TGTGCCAGCAGCGTAGGGTCAGGAGAATATGGCTACACCTTC; CDR3 protein: CASSVGSGEYGYTF
V gene: TRBV9; J gene: TRBJ2-5; clone size: once; D gene: .; CDR3 DNA: TGTGCCAGCAGCCCAGGACCAACGGAAGAGACCCAGTACTTC; CDR3 protein: CASSPGPTEETQYF
V gene: TRBV11-2; J gene: TRBJ1-2; clone size: .; D gene: .; CDR3 DNA: TGTGCCAGCAGCCCCGGTTACTATGGCTACACCTTC; CDR3 protein: CASSPGYYGYTF
V gene: TRBV7-9; J gene: TRBJ1-4; clone size: many; D gene: .; CDR3 DNA: TGTGCCAGCAGCTCAAATGCAGGATCTAATGAAAAACTGTTTTTT; CDR3 protein: CASSSNAGSNEKLFF
V gene: TRBV18; J gene: TRBJ2-3; clone size: many; D gene: .; CDR3 DNA: TGTGCCAGCTCACTCCAATTCCCCGAGCAGTATTTT; CDR3 protein: CASSLQFPEQYF
V gene: TRBV28; J gene: TRBJ2-1; clone size: many; D gene: .; CDR3 DNA: TGTGCCAGCAGTCAATCCCAGGGGAGCTTTAACAATGAGCAGTTCTTC; CDR3 protein: CASSQSQGSFNNEQFF
V gene: TRBV5-8; J gene: TRBJ2-7; clone size: many; D gene: TRBD2; CDR3 DNA: TGTGCCAGCAGCTTTAGGATGGGGTCGCGGACTAGCGGGAGGGCGAGGGAGCAGTACTTC; CDR3 protein: CASSFRMGSRTSGRAREQYF
V gene: TRBV20-1; J gene: TRBJ1-5; clone size: .; D gene: .; CDR3 DNA: TGCAGTGCTATAATGGGGCAGGGGAGTCAGCCCCAGCATTTT; CDR3 protein: CSAIMGQGSQPQHF
V gene: TRBV7-9; J gene: TRBJ1-6; clone size: .; D gene: .; CDR3 DNA: TGTGCCAGCAGCTCAGACAGCTCCCATAATTCACCCCTCCACTTT; CDR3 protein: CASSSDSSHNSPLHF
V gene: TRBV15; J gene: TRBJ2-1; clone size: .; D gene: .; CDR3 DNA: TGTGCCACCAGCTCGGAGATGGGCAGGGGCAATGAGCAGTTCTTC; CDR3 protein: CATSSEMGRGNEQFF
V gene: TRBV7-9; J gene: TRBJ2-1; clone size: many; D gene: .; CDR3 DNA: TGTGCCAGCAGCAACGGACTCCCGGGGCAGTTCTTC; CDR3 protein: CASSNGLPGQFF
V gene: TRBV7-2; J gene: TRBJ1-3; clone size: .; D gene: TRBD1; CDR3 DNA: TGTGCCAGCAGCTTAGTTCGACAGGGGGCTCAAGGAAACACCATATATTTT; CDR3 protein: CASSLVRQGAQGNTIYF
V gene: TRBV12-3/TRBV12-4; J gene: TRBJ1-2; clone size: .; D gene: .; CDR3 DNA: TGTGCCAGCAGTTTAGATCGGGGGGCCAACTATGGCTACACCTTC; CDR3 protein: CASSLDRGANYGYTF
V gene: TRBV5-1; J gene: TRBJ2-1; clone size: .; D gene: TRBD2; CDR3 DNA: TGCGCCAGCAGCTTGGCTAGCGGGGGGGACAATGAGCAGTTCTTC; CDR3 protein: CASSLASGGDNEQFF
V gene: TRBV5-5; J gene: TRBJ1-2; clone size: .; D gene: .; CDR3 DNA: TGCGCCAGCAGCTTGGGGCAGGGCGAGGGTGGCTACACCTTC; CDR3 protein: CASSLGQGEGGYTF
V gene: TRBV19; J gene: TRBJ1-5; clone size: .; D gene: TRBD1; CDR3 DNA: TGTGCCAGTAGTCTACAGGGGTGGTATAGCAATCAGCCCCAGCATTTT; CDR3 protein: CASSLQGWYSNQPQHF
V gene: TRBV2; J gene: TRBJ1-3; clone size: .; D gene: .; CDR3 DNA: TGTGCCAGCAGTGTTCGGGCAGGGGCTGGAAACACCATATATTTT; CDR3 protein: CASSVRAGAGNTIYF
V gene: TRBV6-6; J gene: TRBJ2-7; clone size: .; D gene: .; CDR3 DNA: TGTGCCAGCAGCCGGTCTCATTTCTACGAGCAGTACTTC; CDR3 protein: CASSRSHFYEQYF